This T cell receptor beta chain came from a study of T cells in Graves' hyperthyroidism and ophthalmopathy. The V and J ends lost 2 bases and 8 bases respectively, with 13 bases between them. CDR3 length: 13 residues. The germline V gene has CDR1 ENHRY and CDR2 SYGVKD. In the case of this clonotype: This sequence may be a read error, since a much larger clone differs from it by one base.

From RNA transcripts, TCR beta CDR3 regions were amplified. A first-round RT-PCR of the TCR CDR3 used the HTBI primer set. TCRdb fed the multiplex PCR reads into MiXCR, producing one record per CDR3 protein. Of around 800,000 distinct CDR3 sequences detected, roughly 37% appear once; the ten largest clones hold around 9.3%. The genes are TRBV10-3 and TRBJ2-7; no definite D call. The receptor comes from a man in his late teens or twenties with Graves' hyperthyroidism. The sample comprised blood. The CDR3 nucleotides read TGTGCCATCAGTGAGGAGTGGTTTGACAAGCAGTACTTC. Its protein product is CAISEEWFDKQYF.